The clone carrying this T cell receptor (beta chain) was observed at least ten times. As yet, its antigen is unknown. The data derive from a study of T cells after yellow fever vaccination. Findings and caveats of the study: Some clonotypes, a small share, were shared between CD4 and CD8 compartments.

TCRdb reanalysed the 5' RACE reads using MiXCR and keeps one entry per CDR3 protein. The data show about 160,000 distinct CDR3 sequences, more than 5.5% seen once. This material consisted of CD4+ T cells sorted from PBMCs, taken 5 to 6 days after the first yellow fever vaccination. The sequence was collected from a man younger than 35 who received the YFV17D yellow fever vaccine.

The CDR3 loop reads CSVVTGGYEQYF. In nucleotides, the CDR3 is TGCAGCGTCGTCACAGGGGGGTACGAGCAGTACTTC. The V call is TRBV29-1, the J call TRBJ2-7; 8 bases are a match to TRBD1. The germline V gene encodes CDR1 SQVTM and CDR2 ANQGSEA. This CDR3 has 12 amino acids. V dropped 6 bases and J dropped 4; count of bases not matched to a gene: 5.